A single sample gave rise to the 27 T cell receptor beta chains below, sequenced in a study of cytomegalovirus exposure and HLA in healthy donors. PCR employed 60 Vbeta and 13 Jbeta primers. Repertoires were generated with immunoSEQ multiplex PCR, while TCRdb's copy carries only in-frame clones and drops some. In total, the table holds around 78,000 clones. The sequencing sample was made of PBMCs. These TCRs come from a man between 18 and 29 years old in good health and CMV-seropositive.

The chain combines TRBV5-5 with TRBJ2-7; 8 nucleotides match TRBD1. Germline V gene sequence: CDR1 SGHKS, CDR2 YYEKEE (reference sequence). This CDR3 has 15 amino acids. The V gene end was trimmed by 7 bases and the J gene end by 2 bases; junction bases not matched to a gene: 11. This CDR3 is CASFEGGTGAYEQYF. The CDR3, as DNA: TGTGCCAGCTTTGAGGGTGGGACAGGAGCCTACGAGCAGTACTTC.

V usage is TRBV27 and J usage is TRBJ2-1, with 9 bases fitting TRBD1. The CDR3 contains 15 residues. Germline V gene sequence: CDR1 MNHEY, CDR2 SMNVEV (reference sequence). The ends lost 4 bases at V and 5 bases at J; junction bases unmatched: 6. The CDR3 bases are TGTGCCAGCAGTTACCCGGGACAGGGTAACAATGAGCAGTTCTTC. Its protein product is CASSYPGQGNNEQFF.

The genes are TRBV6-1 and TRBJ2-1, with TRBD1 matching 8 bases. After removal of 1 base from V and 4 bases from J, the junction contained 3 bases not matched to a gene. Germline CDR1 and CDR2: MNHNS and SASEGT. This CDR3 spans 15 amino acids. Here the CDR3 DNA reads TGTGCCAGCAGTGAAGTCGGGACAGGTTACAATGAGCAGTTCTTC. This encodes CASSEVGTGYNEQFF.

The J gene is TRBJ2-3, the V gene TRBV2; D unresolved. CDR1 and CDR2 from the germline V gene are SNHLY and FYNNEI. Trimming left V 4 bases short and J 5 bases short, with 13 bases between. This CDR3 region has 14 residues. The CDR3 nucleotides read TGTGCCAGCAGTGTTCGTAGCAGAATAGATACGCAGTATTTT. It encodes CASSVRSRIDTQYF.

CDR3 coding DNA: TGTGCCAGCAGTGAAGCGTATCAAGTTCCCCCGAGGCAGCCCCAGCATTTT. Its translation: CASSEAYQVPPRQPQHF. The rearrangement links TRBV6-1 to TRBJ1-5; D gene ambiguous. The germline gives CDR1 MNHNS, CDR2 SASEGT. V lost 0 bases, J lost 7 bases, and 19 bases lay in between. CDR3 size: 17 residues.

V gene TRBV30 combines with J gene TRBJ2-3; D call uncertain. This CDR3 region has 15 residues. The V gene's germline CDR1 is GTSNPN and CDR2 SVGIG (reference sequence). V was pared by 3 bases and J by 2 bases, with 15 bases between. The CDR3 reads CAWSGSLRPTDTQYF. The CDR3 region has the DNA TGTGCCTGGAGCGGGTCTCTTCGACCCACAGATACGCAGTATTTT. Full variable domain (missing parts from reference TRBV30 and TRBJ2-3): SQTIHQWPATLVQPVGSPLSLECTVEGTSNPNLYWYRQAAGRGLQLLFYSVGIGQISSEVPQNLSASRPQDRQFILSSKKLLLSDSGFYLCAWSGSLRPTDTQYFGPGTRLTVL.

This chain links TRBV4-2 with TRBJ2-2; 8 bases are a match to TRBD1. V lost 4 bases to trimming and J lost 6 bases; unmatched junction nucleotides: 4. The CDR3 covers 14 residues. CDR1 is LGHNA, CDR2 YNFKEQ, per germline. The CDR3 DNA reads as TGTGCCAGCAGCCTCGGACAGGGTGCCGGGGAGCTGTTTTTT. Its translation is CASSLGQGAGELFF.

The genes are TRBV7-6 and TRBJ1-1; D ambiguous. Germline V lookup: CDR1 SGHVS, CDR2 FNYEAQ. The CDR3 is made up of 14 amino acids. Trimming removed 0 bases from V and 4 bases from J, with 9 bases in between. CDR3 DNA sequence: TGTGCCAGCAGCTTAGCCCTGGGAGGCACTGAAGCTTTCTTT. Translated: CASSLALGGTEAFF.

CDR3: CASSSARQEPTHIYGYTF. CDR3 DNA sequence: TGTGCCAGCAGCTCCGCGCGACAGGAGCCTACGCACATCTATGGCTACACCTTC. This chain joins TRBV9 and TRBJ1-2; D might be TRBD1 (6 bases). CDR3 length: 18 amino acids. The V and J ends lost 4 bases and 4 bases respectively, with 26 bases between them. CDR1 SGDLS and CDR2 YYNGEE come from the germline V gene.

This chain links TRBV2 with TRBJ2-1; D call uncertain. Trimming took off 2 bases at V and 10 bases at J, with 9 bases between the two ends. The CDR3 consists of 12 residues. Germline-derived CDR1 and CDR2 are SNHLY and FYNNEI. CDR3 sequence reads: CASSEYSREQFF. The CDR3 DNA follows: TGTGCCAGCAGTGAATACTCCAGGGAGCAGTTCTTC. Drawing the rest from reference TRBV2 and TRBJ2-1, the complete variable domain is EPEVTQTPSHQVTQMGQEVILRCVPISNHLYFYWYRQILGQKVEFLVSFYNNEISEKSEIFDDQFSVERPDGSNFTLKIRSTKLEDSAMYFCASSEYSREQFFGPGTRLTVL.

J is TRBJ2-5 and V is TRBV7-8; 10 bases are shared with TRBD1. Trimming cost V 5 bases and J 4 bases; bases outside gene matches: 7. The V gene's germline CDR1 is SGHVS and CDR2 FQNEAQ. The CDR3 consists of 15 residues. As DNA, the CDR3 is TGTGCCAGCAGCACATGGGACAGGGGCGCAGAGACCCAGTACTTC. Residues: CASSTWDRGAETQYF. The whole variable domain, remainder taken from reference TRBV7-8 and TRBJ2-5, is GAGVSQSPRYKVAKRGQDVALRCDPISGHVSLFWYQQALGQGPEFLTYFQNEAQLDKSGLPSDRFFAERPEGSVSTLKIQRTQQEDSAVYLCASSTWDRGAETQYFGPGTRLLVL.

CDR3 nucleotide sequence: TGTGCCAGCAGTTACGACAGAATCGGGGGTGAGCAGTTCTTC. It is translated as CASSYDRIGGEQFF. The rearrangement links TRBV6-5 to TRBJ2-1; possibly TRBD2 for D (6 bases). CDR1 is MNHEY and CDR2 is SVGAGI in the germline V gene. Trimming removed 2 bases from V and 9 bases from J, with 14 bases in between. The CDR3 covers 14 residues.

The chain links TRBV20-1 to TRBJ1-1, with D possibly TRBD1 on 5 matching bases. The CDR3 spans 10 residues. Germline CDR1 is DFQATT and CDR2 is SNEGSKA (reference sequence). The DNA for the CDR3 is TGCCGCCCGGGGCGGGATGAAGCTTTCTTT. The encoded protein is CRPGRDEAFF.

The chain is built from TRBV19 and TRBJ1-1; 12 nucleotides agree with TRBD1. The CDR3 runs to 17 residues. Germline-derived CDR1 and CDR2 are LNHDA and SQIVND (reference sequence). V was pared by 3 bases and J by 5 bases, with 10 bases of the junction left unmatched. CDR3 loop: CASSISIVGQGATEAFF. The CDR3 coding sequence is TGTGCCAGTAGTATTAGTATCGTGGGACAGGGGGCTACTGAAGCTTTCTTT.

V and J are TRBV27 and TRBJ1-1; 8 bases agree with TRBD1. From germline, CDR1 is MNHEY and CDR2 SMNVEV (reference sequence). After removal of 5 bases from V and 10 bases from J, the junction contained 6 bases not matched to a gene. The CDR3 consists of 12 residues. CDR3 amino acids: CASSPRTGLAFF. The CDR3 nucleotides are TGTGCCAGCAGTCCGCGGACAGGGTTAGCTTTCTTT.

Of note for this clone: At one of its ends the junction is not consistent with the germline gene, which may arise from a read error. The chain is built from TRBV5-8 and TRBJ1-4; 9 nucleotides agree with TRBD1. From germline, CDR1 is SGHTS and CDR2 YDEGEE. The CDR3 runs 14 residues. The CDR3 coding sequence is TGTGCCAGCAACTTGGACAGGGGCAGGGAAAAACTGTTTTTT. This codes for CASNLDRGREKLFF.

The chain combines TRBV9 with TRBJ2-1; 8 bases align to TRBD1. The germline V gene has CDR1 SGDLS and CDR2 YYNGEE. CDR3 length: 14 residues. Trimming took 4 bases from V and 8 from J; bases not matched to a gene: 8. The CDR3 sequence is CASSRDRTRDEQFF. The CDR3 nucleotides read TGTGCCAGCAGCCGGGACAGGACAAGGGATGAGCAGTTCTTC. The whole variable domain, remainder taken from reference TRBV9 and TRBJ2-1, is DSGVTQTPKHLITATGQRVTLRCSPRSGDLSVYWYQQSLDQGLQFLIQYYNGEERAKGNILERFSAQQFPDLHSELNLSSLELGDSALYFCASSRDRTRDEQFFGPGTRLTVL.

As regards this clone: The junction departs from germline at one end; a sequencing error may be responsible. The CDR3 reads CASSYGQRNTEAFF. DNA for the CDR3: TGTGCTAGCAGCTACGGACAGCGCAACACTGAAGCTTTCTTT. V and J are TRBV7-7 and TRBJ1-1; possibly TRBD1 for D (6 bases). The germline V gene has CDR1 SSHAT and CDR2 FNYEAQ (reference sequence). The CDR3 extends over 14 amino acids. Full variable domain (missing parts from reference TRBV7-7 and TRBJ1-1): GAGVSQSPRYKVTKRGQDVTLRCDPISSHATLYWYQQALGQGPEFLTYFNYEAQPDKSGLPSDRFSAERPEGSISTLTIQRTEQRDSAMYRCASSYGQRNTEAFFGQGTRLTVV.

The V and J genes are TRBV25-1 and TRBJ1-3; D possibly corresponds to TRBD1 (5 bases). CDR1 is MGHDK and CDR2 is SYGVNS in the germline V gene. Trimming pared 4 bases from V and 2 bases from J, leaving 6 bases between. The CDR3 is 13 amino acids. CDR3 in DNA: TGTGCCAGCAGTGTAGGGGCTGGAAACACCATATATTTT. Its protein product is CASSVGAGNTIYF.

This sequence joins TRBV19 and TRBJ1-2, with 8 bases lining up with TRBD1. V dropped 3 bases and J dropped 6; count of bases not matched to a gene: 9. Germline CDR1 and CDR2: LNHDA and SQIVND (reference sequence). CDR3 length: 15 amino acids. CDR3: CASSMVYRGYDGYTF. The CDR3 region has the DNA TGTGCCAGTAGTATGGTTTACAGGGGGTACGATGGCTACACCTTC.

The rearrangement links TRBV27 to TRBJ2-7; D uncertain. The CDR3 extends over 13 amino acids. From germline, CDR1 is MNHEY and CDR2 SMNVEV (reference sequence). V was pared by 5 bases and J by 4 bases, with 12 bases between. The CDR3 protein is CASSPLEFYEQYF. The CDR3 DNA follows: TGTGCCAGCAGTCCCCTCGAGTTTTACGAGCAGTACTTC.

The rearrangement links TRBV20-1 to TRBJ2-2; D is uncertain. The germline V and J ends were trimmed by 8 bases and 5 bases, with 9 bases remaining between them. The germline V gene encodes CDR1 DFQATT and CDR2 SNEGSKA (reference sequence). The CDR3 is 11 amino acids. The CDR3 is CSPRRTGELFF. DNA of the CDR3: TGCAGTCCCCGCAGGACCGGGGAGCTGTTTTTT.

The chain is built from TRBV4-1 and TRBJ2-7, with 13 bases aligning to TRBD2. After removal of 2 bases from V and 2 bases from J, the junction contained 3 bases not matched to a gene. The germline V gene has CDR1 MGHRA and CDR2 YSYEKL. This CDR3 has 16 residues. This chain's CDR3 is CASSQRLAGGPYEQYF. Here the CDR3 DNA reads TGCGCCAGCAGCCAACGACTAGCGGGGGGCCCCTACGAGCAGTACTTC.

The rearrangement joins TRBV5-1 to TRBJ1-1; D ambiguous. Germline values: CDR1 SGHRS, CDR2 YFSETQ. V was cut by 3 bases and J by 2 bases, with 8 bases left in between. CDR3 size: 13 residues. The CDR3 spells CASSWATNTEAFF. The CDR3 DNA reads TGCGCCAGCAGCTGGGCCACAAACACTGAAGCTTTCTTT. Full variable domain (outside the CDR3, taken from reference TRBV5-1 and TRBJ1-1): KAGVTQTPRYLIKTRGQQVTLSCSPISGHRSVSWYQQTPGQGLQFLFEYFSETQRNKGNFPGRFSGRQFSNSRSEMNVSTLELGDSALYLCASSWATNTEAFFGQGTRLTVV.

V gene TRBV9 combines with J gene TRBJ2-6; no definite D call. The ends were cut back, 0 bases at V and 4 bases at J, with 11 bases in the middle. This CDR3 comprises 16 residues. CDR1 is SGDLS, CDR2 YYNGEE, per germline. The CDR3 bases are TGTGCCAGCAGCGTAGGGGCCAACCAGGGGGCCAACGTCCTGACTTTC. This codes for CASSVGANQGANVLTF.

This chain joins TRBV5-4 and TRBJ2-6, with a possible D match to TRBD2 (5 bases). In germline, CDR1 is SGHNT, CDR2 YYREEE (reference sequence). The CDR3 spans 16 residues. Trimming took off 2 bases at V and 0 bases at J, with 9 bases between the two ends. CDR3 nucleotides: TGTGCCAGCAGCTTCCACCGGGACTCTGGGGCCAACGTCCTGACTTTC. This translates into CASSFHRDSGANVLTF.

The DNA of the CDR3 is TGTGCCAGCAGCGTAGTGAACGAGTACGAGCAGTACTTC. It specifies CASSVVNEYEQYF. This chain connects TRBV9 to TRBJ2-7; D not resolved. The CDR3 length is 13 residues. Germline assignment: CDR1 SGDLS and CDR2 YYNGEE. With 0 bases removed from V and 4 bases from J, the gap between germline ends came to 8 bases. Based on the CDR3 plus reference TRBV9 and TRBJ2-7, the full variable domain is DSGVTQTPKHLITATGQRVTLRCSPRSGDLSVYWYQQSLDQGLQFLIQYYNGEERAKGNILERFSAQQFPDLHSELNLSSLELGDSALYFCASSVVNEYEQYFGPGTRLTVT.